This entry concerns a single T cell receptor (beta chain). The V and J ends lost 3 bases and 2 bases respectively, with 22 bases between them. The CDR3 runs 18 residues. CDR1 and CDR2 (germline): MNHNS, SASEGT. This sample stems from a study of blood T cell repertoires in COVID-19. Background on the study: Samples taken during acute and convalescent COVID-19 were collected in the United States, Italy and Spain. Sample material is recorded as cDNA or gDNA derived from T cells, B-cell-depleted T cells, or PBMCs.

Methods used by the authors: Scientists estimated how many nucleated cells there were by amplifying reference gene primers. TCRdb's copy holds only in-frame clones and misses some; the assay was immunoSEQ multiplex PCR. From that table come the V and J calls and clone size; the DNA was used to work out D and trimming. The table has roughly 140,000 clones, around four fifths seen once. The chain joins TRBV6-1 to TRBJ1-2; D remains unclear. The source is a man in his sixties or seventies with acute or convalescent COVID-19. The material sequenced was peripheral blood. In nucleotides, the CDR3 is TGTGCCAGCAGTGATCCATGGAGTACATACGCCTCGAACTATGGCTACACCTTC. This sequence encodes CASSDPWSTYASNYGYTF.